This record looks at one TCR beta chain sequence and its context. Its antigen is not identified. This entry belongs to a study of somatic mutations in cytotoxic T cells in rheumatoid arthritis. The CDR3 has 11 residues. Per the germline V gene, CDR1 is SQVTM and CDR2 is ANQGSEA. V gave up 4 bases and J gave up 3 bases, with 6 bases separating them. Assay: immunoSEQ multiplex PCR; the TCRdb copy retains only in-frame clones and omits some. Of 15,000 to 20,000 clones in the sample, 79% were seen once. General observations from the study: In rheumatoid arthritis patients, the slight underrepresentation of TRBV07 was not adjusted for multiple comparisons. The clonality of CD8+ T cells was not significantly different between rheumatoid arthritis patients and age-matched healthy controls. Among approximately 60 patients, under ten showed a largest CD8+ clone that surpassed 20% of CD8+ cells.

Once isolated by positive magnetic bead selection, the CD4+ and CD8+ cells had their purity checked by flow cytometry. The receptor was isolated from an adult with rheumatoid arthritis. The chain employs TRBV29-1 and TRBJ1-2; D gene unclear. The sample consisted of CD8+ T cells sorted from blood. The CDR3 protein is CSVVTDYGYTF. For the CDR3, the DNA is TGCAGCGTTGTCACAGACTATGGCTACACCTTC.